This T cell receptor beta chain was sequenced during a study of OX40 agonist ivuxolimab in advanced cancers. In the study overall: Six ivuxolimab dose levels, 0.01 to 10 mg/kg, were given intravenously every 2 weeks.

As for this clone: One end of the junction fails to match germline, which may point to a read error.

This CDR3 has 14 residues. CDR1 and CDR2 (germline): SQVTM, ANQGSEA. Systemic immunosuppression or a history of autoimmune disease excluded patients. The data were produced by immunoSEQ multiplex PCR, yet TCRdb's version contains in-frame clones alone and is incomplete. The sample has 15,000 to 20,000 clones; 50% to 75% are singletons. The source was CD4+ or CD8+ T cells sorted from blood, collected in a trial of the OX40 agonist ivuxolimab. The rearrangement links TRBV29-1 to TRBJ2-2, with TRBD2 identical over 9 bases. The TCR comes from an adult with an advanced solid tumor such as melanoma, head and neck, liver or kidney cancer. The CDR3 bases are TGCAGCGTCCGGCGGGGGGGCGAACACCGGGGAGCTGTTTTT. It yields the protein CSVRRGGEHRGAVF.